This TCR beta chain was sequenced in a study of OX40 agonist ivuxolimab in advanced cancers. Study-level results: Also showing low normalized T-cell clonal expansion were some of the nonresponders. Researchers did not establish what antigens the expanded peripheral T cells target.

Sequencing used immunoSEQ multiplex PCR; TCRdb keeps in-frame clones, though not all of them. The table includes around 42,000 clones, approximately 88% detected once. Exclusion applied to patients with autoimmune disease history or systemic immunosuppression. In the case of this clone: Its target is unknown.

The sequence was collected from an adult with an advanced solid tumor such as melanoma, head and neck, liver or kidney cancer. The specimen comprised CD4+ or CD8+ T cells sorted from blood, sampled in a trial of the OX40 agonist ivuxolimab.

The CDR3 DNA sequence: TGTGCCAGCAGCTACGGGACAGCCAGCTCCTACGAGCAGTACTTC. Residues: CASSYGTASSYEQYF. The chain has TRBV6-5 and TRBJ2-7, with 7 bases identical to TRBD1. The CDR3 runs to 15 residues. Trimming at V came to 6 bases and at J to 0 bases, leaving 8 bases not matched to a gene. In germline, CDR1 is MNHEY, CDR2 SVGAGI.